This TCR beta chain was captured in a study of shared clonotypes between healthy human individuals. Study background: Researchers drew samples from two women and a few men aged 18 to 49. Each donor contributed plates that comprised three CD4 naive, three CD4 memory, two CD8 naive and one CD8 memory. Study-wide points: Memory subsets had estimated richness that was generally smaller than that of naive subsets.

For this clone: Its specificity is unknown.

The CDR3 runs 14 residues. The junction had 6 bases not matched to a gene; V was cut back by 4 bases and J by 5 bases. The V gene's germline CDR1 is SGHRS and CDR2 YFSETQ. Repertoires were generated with immunoSEQ multiplex PCR, while TCRdb's copy carries only in-frame clones and drops some. The data hold approximately 2,000,000 clones, with 85% to 95% observed a single time. The TCR was taken from a man between 18 and 29 years old in good health. Some clones in this sample may be carry-over from other donors' samples. Sequencing input: naive CD4+ T cells from PBMCs. Subset meaning: CD45RA+ positively selected. The chain uses TRBV5-1 and TRBJ2-7, with 10 bases fitting TRBD2. CDR3 nucleotide sequence: TGCGCCAGCAGCCTAGCGGGAGATCGTAACGAGCAGTACTTC. Its protein product is CASSLAGDRNEQYF. Full variable domain (missing parts from reference TRBV5-1 and TRBJ2-7): KAGVTQTPRYLIKTRGQQVTLSCSPISGHRSVSWYQQTPGQGLQFLFEYFSETQRNKGNFPGRFSGRQFSNSRSEMNVSTLELGDSALYLCASSLAGDRNEQYFGPGTRLTVT.